This TCR beta chain was retrieved from a study of T cells after yellow fever vaccination. This clonotype was seen more than once but under ten times. MiXCR was run by TCRdb on the 5' RACE reads, yielding one entry per CDR3 protein. This sample carries hundreds of thousands of distinct CDR3 sequences, roughly 8.7% of them seen once, and the ten largest clones take about a sixth. The source is a man aged 18 to 30 who received the YFV17D yellow fever vaccine. This material consisted of PBMCs, taken on the day of the first yellow fever vaccination.

CDR3 nucleotides: TGTGCCAGCAGCCAAGAGTGGGGTAGGTCCTACAATGAGCAGTTCTTC. This encodes CASSQEWGRSYNEQFF. The V gene is TRBV7-2, the J gene TRBJ2-1; D call uncertain. This CDR3 region has 16 residues. Trimming took off 5 bases at V and 1 base at J, with 15 bases between the two ends. Germline V gives CDR1 SGHTA, CDR2 FQGNSA.